A single T cell receptor beta chain is shown here with its context. Its antigen has not been determined. No much larger clone exists at a distance of one base, and base qualities are not known. This specimen belongs to a study of PD-L1 blockade in urothelial cancer (dated by TCRdb to the late 2010s). Background on the whole study: Therapy was started around 2014 for all patients, and atezolizumab 1,200 mg was administered intravenously every 3 weeks. About 90% of the roughly 30 patients were males with bladder-origin urothelial cancer, and about 60% of the roughly 30 reported a prior smoking history. Patients had an ECOG performance status of 0 or 1 and had received between 0 and 3 prior chemotherapy regimens. Blood samples were analyzed at 3 weeks after treatment start (second dose) and at 6 weeks after treatment start. Blood samples yielded a median of around 150,000 T cells and around 83,000 unique TCRs, with median clonality about 0.08. An exploratory multi-omic analysis was conducted of the somatic, immune and clinical correlates of response to PD-L1 blockade with atezolizumab in urothelial cancer. Pretreatment tumor samples, along with matched peripheral blood collected serially before and after atezolizumab treatment, underwent TCR sequencing. Durable clinical benefit was defined as progression-free survival longer than 6 months, and TCR features were also tested against progression-free and overall survival. Whole exome sequencing and RNA sequencing of pretreatment tumors were performed alongside TCR sequencing in the same patients. Durable clinical benefit was achieved by nine patients but not by the remaining 20. Under 30 patients had pretreatment blood TCR-seq, some 24 had at least one posttreatment blood collection, and some 24 had tumor TCR-seq.

To estimate absolute template abundance from read counts, synthetic TCR analog templates were spiked into each PCR. The immunoSEQ assay used bias-controlled V and J gene primers to amplify TCRbeta CDR3 regions from genomic DNA. Rearranged TCRbeta segments were sequenced at approximately 20X coverage. The authors' analysis ran thus. Sequencing errors were corrected by clustering and CDR3s were annotated against IMGT to assign V, D and J genes. Downstream analyses used only productive TCRbeta rearrangements, leaving out any out-of-frame or stop-codon sequences. To compute clonality, Shannon entropy was normalized by the log of the number of unique productive sequences and then subtracted from one. Fisher's exact test with Benjamini-Hochberg correction, at a threshold of adjusted p below 0.01, was used to find clones that differed between time points or between blood and tumor. In its TCRdb copy, this immuneACCESS table keeps in-frame sequences only and misses some clones. Where compared with another copy, unresolved V genes explain less than half of these, and the others have no known cause. From that table come the V and J calls and clone size; the DNA was used to work out D and trimming. This sample comprises 38,000 or so clones, about 83% of them detected only once. Together, the top ten hold less than 20% of the sample.

A total of around 30 patients with locally advanced or metastatic urothelial carcinoma, treated at Memorial Sloan Kettering on a trial protocol, made up the cohort. Peripheral blood mononuclear cells were collected from each patient pretreatment and during treatment, giving between 1 and 8 total time points per patient. The Qiagen DNeasy Blood extraction kit was used to purify genomic DNA from total PBMCs and tumor samples. PBMCs were collected pretreatment and during treatment, and were isolated and stored as previously described. Cut back by 6 bases and 4 bases, the V and J ends lie 12 bases apart. From cysteine to phenylalanine, the CDR3 is 14 amino acids long. Left in the record is the CDR3 DNA by itself, 42 bases read in frame from the first base. The germline V gene provides CDR1 MDHEN and CDR2 SYDVKM. What the authors observed across the whole study: Among patients with durable benefit, tumor-associated TCR clones showed greater expansion in peripheral blood 3 weeks after treatment started (n = 22, p = 0.022). A pretreatment peripheral blood TCR clonality below the median was linked to improved progression-free and overall survival. Because of the small sample size (n ≈ 27) and the many exploratory analyses performed, the results are intended to be regarded as hypothesis-generating.

Source: PBMCs, taken around atezolizumab (anti-PD-L1) treatment. The receptor was isolated from a man aged 60-69 years with urothelial cancer. In this chain, TRBV28 is recombined with TRBJ1-4, with the D gene too uncertain to name. The CDR3 region reads CASRRTRGNEKLFF. DNA sequence: TGTGCCAGCAGACGAACGCGGGGTAATGAAAAACTGTTTTTT.